This passage covers 8 T cell receptor beta chains from one sample sequenced in a study of post-analysis software for immune sequencing data. Points from the study as a whole: Four or five TRBV segments were more frequent in patients than controls; TRBV5-6, TRBV5-1 and TRBV20-1 belonged to this group.

TCR beta libraries were prepared from cDNA with unique molecular identifiers. One entry per CDR3 protein, called by TCRdb with MiXCR from the PCR reads. The sample has about 540,000 distinct CDR3 sequences; 34% are singletons. These TCRs are of unknown antigen specificity. The sequencing input was blood. Receptors originate from a girl aged 2-17 years with multiple sclerosis.

V and J are TRBV7-2 and TRBJ1-2, with D possibly TRBD1 on 5 matching bases. Per the germline V gene, CDR1 is SGHTA and CDR2 is FQGNSA. This CDR3 region has 14 residues. V shed 2 bases and J shed 6 bases, with 13 bases lying between them. CDR3 protein: CASSLLRGWDGYTF. CDR3 in DNA: TGTGCCAGCAGCTTATTAAGGGGTTGGGATGGCTACACCTTC.

This clonotype was observed a single time. The V and J genes are TRBV7-6 and TRBJ1-1; D is unresolved. Trimming took off 0 bases at V and 0 bases at J, with 5 bases between the two ends. CDR3 length: 14 residues. From germline, CDR1 is SGHVS and CDR2 FNYEAQ. The CDR3: CASSLANVNTEAFF. The DNA for the CDR3 is TGTGCCAGCAGCTTAGCGAATGTGAACACTGAAGCTTTCTTT.

This clonotype was detected only a few times. The chain joins TRBV5-6 to TRBJ2-3; possibly TRBD1 for D (5 bases). The CDR3 runs to 14 residues. CDR1 and CDR2 (germline): SGHDT, YYEEEE. V lost 6 bases, J lost 3 bases, and 14 bases lay in between. The CDR3 DNA reads TGTGCCAGCACGAGTAGGGGTTTTACAGATACGCAGTATTTT. This sequence encodes CASTSRGFTDTQYF.

The gene calls are TRBV3-1 and TRBJ2-5, with D perhaps given as TRBD1 or TRBD2 (6 bases each). The CDR3 totals 13 residues. The germline V and J ends were trimmed by 6 bases and 5 bases, with 13 bases remaining between them. Germline CDR1 reads LGHDT; CDR2 reads YNNKEL (reference sequence). This CDR3 reads CASRQGRHETQYF. CDR3 in DNA: TGTGCCAGCAGGCAGGGGAGGCACGAGACCCAGTACTTC.

The V call is TRBV5-6, the J call TRBJ2-7, with TRBD1 matching over 7 bases. The ends lost 5 bases at V and 1 base at J; junction bases unmatched: 3. The CDR3 runs to 13 residues. Germline V lookup: CDR1 SGHDT, CDR2 YYEEEE. Written as DNA, the CDR3 is TGTGCCAGCAGTTCGGGACAGTCCTACGAGCAGTACTTC. Amino acids: CASSSGQSYEQYF.

This clonotype was found many times. The rearrangement uses TRBV5-1 and TRBJ1-1; D gene ambiguous. The germline CDR1 and CDR2 sequences are SGHRS and YFSETQ. Trimming shortened V by 0 bases and J by 4 bases, and 7 bases separated the two germline ends. The CDR3 covers 13 residues. CDR3 DNA sequence: TGCGCCAGCAGCTTGGCTGGTCCCACTGAAGCTTTCTTT. It yields the protein CASSLAGPTEAFF.

Only a few counts were recorded for this clonotype. This sequence joins TRBV25-1 and TRBJ1-4, with a possible D match to TRBD1 (6 bases). V lost 3 bases and J 6 bases, leaving 14 bases between the germline ends. The CDR3 contains 15 residues. Germline values: CDR1 MGHDK, CDR2 SYGVNS. The CDR3 region has the DNA TGTGCCAGCAGTGATAAGGGGGGGCTCGATGAAAAACTGTTTTTT. It is translated as CASSDKGGLDEKLFF. The full variable domain, rest sourced from reference TRBV25-1 and TRBJ1-4, is EADIYQTPRYLVIGTGKKITLECSQTMGHDKMYWYQQDPGMELHLIHYSYGVNSTEKGDLSSESTVSRIRTEHFPLTLESARPSHTSQYLCASSDKGGLDEKLFFGSGTQLSVL.

The genes are TRBV28 and TRBJ1-1; D is unclear. Germline V gene data show CDR1 as MDHEN and CDR2 as SYDVKM. The V end was cut by 11 bases, the J end by 4 bases, with 20 bases between. The CDR3 extends over 14 amino acids. CDR3 protein: CASTSPGWGTEAFF. CDR3 DNA: TGTGCCTCTACCTCCCCCGGGTGGGGCACTGAAGCTTTCTTT.